The next 31 T cell receptor beta chains were all read from a single sample in a study of T cell clonotyping in hematopoietic cell transplantation. Sequencing used immunoSEQ multiplex PCR; TCRdb keeps in-frame clones, though not all of them. The profile shows thousands of clones, around 94% of them singletons. Specimen: peripheral blood mononuclear cells, collected 30 days after allogeneic stem cell transplant. The receptors derive from a male patient aged 60-69 years who had an allogeneic stem cell transplant from an unrelated donor, so T cells may come from the graft donor. Some clones in this sample may be carry-over from other donors' samples.

The chain combines TRBV19 with TRBJ2-1; 8 nucleotides line up with TRBD2. The CDR3 spans 12 residues. Trimming cost V 9 bases and J 7 bases; bases outside gene matches: 5. The germline CDR1 and CDR2 sequences are LNHDA and SQIVND (reference sequence). In DNA form, the CDR3 reads TGTGCCAGCTCGGGGGGGTGGAATGAGCAGTTCTTC. It specifies CASSGGWNEQFF.

This clone was found a few times. This chain connects TRBV15 to TRBJ2-7; D is possibly TRBD2 (6 bases). Trimming pared 3 bases from V and 0 bases from J, leaving 15 bases between. The germline V gene has CDR1 LNHNV and CDR2 YYDKDF (reference sequence). The CDR3 has 16 residues. CDR3 in amino acids: CATSSTSRVNSYEQYF. CDR3 in DNA: TGTGCCACCAGCAGTACTAGCCGGGTAAACTCCTACGAGCAGTACTTC.

This rearrangement joins TRBV18 to TRBJ2-5; TRBD1 aligns across 9 bases. Germline V gene sequence: CDR1 KGHSH, CDR2 LQKENI. The CDR3 length is 14 residues. V lost 5 bases and J lost 5; bases outside the gene matches: 6. This chain's CDR3 is CASSLGQGRETQYF. In DNA, the CDR3 is TGTGCCAGCTCATTGGGACAGGGTCGGGAGACCCAGTACTTC.

The chain couples TRBV28 to TRBJ2-7, with 7 bases aligning to TRBD1. The CDR3 runs to 13 residues. The germline CDR1 and CDR2 sequences are MDHEN and SYDVKM. With V trimmed by 10 bases and J by 3 bases, 9 bases remained unmatched. The chain's CDR3 is CATGSGQFYEQYF. CDR3 bases: TGTGCCACCGGATCGGGACAGTTCTACGAGCAGTACTTC.

The chain carries TRBV27 and TRBJ2-7, with D tentatively TRBD1 or TRBD2 (5 bases each). The CDR3 length is 14 residues. V was trimmed by 2 bases and J by 7 bases, leaving 15 bases between them. Germline-derived CDR1 and CDR2 are MNHEY and SMNVEV (reference sequence). CDR3 amino acids: CASSLGGPGREQYF. CDR3 coding DNA: TGTGCCAGCAGTTTAGGGGGTCCGGGAAGAGAGCAGTACTTC.

CDR3 region: CASKQVGANTGELFF. The CDR3 DNA reads as TGTGCCAGCAAACAAGTAGGGGCGAACACCGGGGAGCTGTTTTTT. The chain links TRBV2 to TRBJ2-2, with D maybe TRBD1 (5 bases). The CDR3 length is 15 residues. V dropped 7 bases and J dropped 0 bases, with 12 bases sitting between them. Germline V gene lookup returns CDR1 SNHLY and CDR2 FYNNEI.

The chain joins TRBV7-9 to TRBJ2-7; tentative D call: TRBD1 (6 bases). The CDR3 is 12 amino acids. Trimming removed 7 bases at V and 4 bases at J, with 11 bases between. Germline V gives CDR1 SEHNR, CDR2 FQNEAQ (reference sequence). The CDR3 DNA is TGTGCCAGCACCTGGACAGATTACGAGCAGTACTTC. The encoded protein is CASTWTDYEQYF.

Only one count was recorded for this clone. The chain recombines TRBV27 with TRBJ1-5, with D possibly TRBD1 on 6 matching bases. The CDR3 is made up of 15 amino acids. Germline V gene data show CDR1 as MNHEY and CDR2 as SMNVEV (reference sequence). The V end lost 3 bases, the J end lost 2 bases, and 11 bases lay between the germline ends. CDR3 in amino acids: CASSFLRGGNQPQHF. The CDR3 DNA sequence: TGTGCCAGCAGTTTCCTCAGGGGCGGCAATCAGCCCCAGCATTTT.

V usage is TRBV20-1 and J usage is TRBJ2-7; the D is unclear. This CDR3 has 10 residues. Trimming removed 5 bases from V and 2 bases from J, with 4 bases in between. Germline lookup yields CDR1 DFQATT and CDR2 SNEGSKA (reference sequence). CDR3 sequence reads: CSAGTYEQYF. DNA of the CDR3: TGCAGTGCTGGAACCTACGAGCAGTACTTC.

V gene TRBV7-2 combines with J gene TRBJ2-1, with 7 bases that match TRBD2. CDR1 is SGHTA and CDR2 is FQGNSA in the germline V gene. The CDR3 consists of 17 residues. With V trimmed by 6 bases and J by 8 bases, 19 bases remained unmatched. In DNA, the CDR3 is TGTGCCAGCAGACTTCAGTCAGGACTAGAAACCCGCGATGAGCAGTTCTTC. Amino acids: CASRLQSGLETRDEQFF.

The rearrangement links TRBV5-1 to TRBJ2-5; 16 nucleotides agree with TRBD2. The V and J ends lost 4 bases and 4 bases, in that order; junction bases with no gene match: 4. The germline gives CDR1 SGHRS, CDR2 YFSETQ. This CDR3 region has 16 residues. CDR3 in DNA: TGCGCCAGCAGCCCGGGACTAGCGGGAGGGCGAGAGACCCAGTACTTC. It translates to CASSPGLAGGRETQYF.

This chain links TRBV19 with TRBJ2-3; a possible D gene is TRBD1 (6 bases). This CDR3 has 15 amino acids. With 2 bases removed from V and 1 base from J, the gap between germline ends came to 10 bases. Germline CDR1 reads LNHDA; CDR2 reads SQIVND (reference sequence). CDR3 loop: CASSIFGGGTDTQYF. CDR3 nucleotide sequence: TGTGCCAGTAGTATATTTGGGGGCGGCACAGATACGCAGTATTTT.

The chain combines TRBV4-2 with TRBJ1-2; the D gene is possibly TRBD1 (5 bases). The CDR3 consists of 15 residues. Germline lookup yields CDR1 LGHNA and CDR2 YNFKEQ. Trimming removed 4 bases at V and 0 bases at J, with 12 bases between. The CDR3 loop reads CASSPPRAANYGYTF. CDR3 nucleotide sequence: TGTGCCAGCAGCCCGCCCAGGGCAGCTAACTATGGCTACACCTTC.

CDR3: CAWSKALRTAGTEAFF. The CDR3 nucleotides are TGTGCCTGGAGTAAGGCCCTCCGGACGGCAGGAACTGAAGCTTTCTTT. This sequence joins TRBV30 and TRBJ1-1; the D is unclear. The CDR3 runs 16 residues. The germline CDR1 and CDR2 sequences are GTSNPN and SVGIG (reference sequence). Trimming removed 2 bases from V and 5 bases from J, with 21 bases in between. The whole variable domain, remainder taken from reference TRBV30 and TRBJ1-1, is SQTIHQWPATLVQPVGSPLSLECTVEGTSNPNLYWYRQAAGRGLQLLFYSVGIGQISSEVPQNLSASRPQDRQFILSSKKLLLSDSGFYLCAWSKALRTAGTEAFFGQGTRLTVV.

This chain links TRBV7-9 with TRBJ1-5; D gene unclear. CDR1 is SEHNR and CDR2 is FQNEAQ in the germline V gene (reference sequence). The CDR3 is made up of 14 amino acids. V gave up 1 base and J gave up 6 bases, with 10 bases separating them. This CDR3 reads CASSLDTQVQPQHF. The CDR3 DNA reads as TGTGCCAGCAGCTTAGATACTCAGGTTCAGCCCCAGCATTTT.

In its sample, this clone was seen once. The rearrangement links TRBV14 to TRBJ1-2; TRBD1 aligns across 7 bases. Germline values: CDR1 SGHDN, CDR2 FVKESK. J lost 3 bases, V lost 4 bases, and 5 bases had no gene match. CDR3 length equals 14 residues. The CDR3 loop reads CASSLGQAYYGYTF. CDR3 bases: TGTGCCAGCAGCCTTGGACAGGCATACTATGGCTACACCTTC.

The chain has TRBV4-3 and TRBJ2-2; a possible D gene is TRBD1 (7 bases). The CDR3 loop spans 16 amino acids. The V end lost 0 bases, the J end lost 6 bases, and 14 bases lay between the germline ends. Germline CDR1 reads LGHNA; CDR2 reads YSLEER. For the CDR3, the DNA is TGCGCCAGCAGCCAAGAACCAGGGGGGACGGCCGGGGAGCTGTTTTTT. Encoded protein: CASSQEPGGTAGELFF.

V usage is TRBV9 and J usage is TRBJ1-5; 8 bases are shared with TRBD1. V was pared by 2 bases and J by 7 bases, with 8 bases of the junction left unmatched. CDR1 is SGDLS and CDR2 is YYNGEE in the germline V gene. This CDR3 is 15 amino acids long. CDR3 loop: CASSVVGQDDQPQHF. The CDR3 region has the DNA TGTGCCAGCAGCGTCGTGGGACAGGATGACCAGCCCCAGCATTTT.

The chain couples TRBV6-1 to TRBJ1-5; 12 bases map to TRBD1. The CDR3 has 19 residues. J lost 2 bases, V lost 3 bases, and 11 bases had no gene match. Looked up from germline, CDR1 is MNHNS and CDR2 is SASEGT. CDR3 residues: CASSDDRDRGLWGNQPQHF. In nucleotides, the CDR3 is TGTGCCAGCAGTGATGACCGGGACAGGGGGCTGTGGGGCAATCAGCCCCAGCATTTT.

In this sample, this clone turned up once. The CDR3 nucleotides read TGTGCCAGCAGCTCAACAACAACTTATGGCTATGGCTACACCTTC. Its translation: CASSSTTTYGYGYTF. The V and J genes are TRBV7-9 and TRBJ1-2; D is uncertain. Deletions cut 4 bases from V and 4 bases from J, with 16 bases between. Germline CDR1 and CDR2: SEHNR and FQNEAQ (reference sequence). The CDR3 contains 15 residues.

This clone has just one count. V usage is TRBV7-8 and J usage is TRBJ1-4, with 7 bases fitting TRBD1. This CDR3 has 16 residues. The V segment lost 5 bases and the J segment 4 bases; nucleotides outside the gene matches: 10. Germline V gene data show CDR1 as SGHVS and CDR2 as FQNEAQ. CDR3 loop: CASSHILGQLNEKLFF. DNA of the CDR3: TGTGCCAGCAGCCACATCCTGGGACAGCTTAATGAAAAACTGTTTTTT. Full variable domain (rest looked up from reference TRBV7-8 and TRBJ1-4): GAGVSQSPRYKVAKRGQDVALRCDPISGHVSLFWYQQALGQGPEFLTYFQNEAQLDKSGLPSDRFFAERPEGSVSTLKIQRTQQEDSAVYLCASSHILGQLNEKLFFGSGTQLSVL.

The V gene is TRBV10-1, the J gene TRBJ1-1; possibly TRBD1 for D (5 bases). Trimming left V 6 bases short and J 2 bases short, with 13 bases between. The CDR3 extends over 14 amino acids. Germline V gene lookup returns CDR1 WNHNN and CDR2 SYGVQD (reference sequence). The CDR3 loop is CASSKTGGNTEAFF. The DNA for the CDR3 is TGCGCCAGCAGCAAGACGGGGGGAAACACTGAAGCTTTCTTT.

The chain uses TRBV7-9 and TRBJ1-2; 7 nucleotides match TRBD1. Germline V gene sequence: CDR1 SEHNR, CDR2 FQNEAQ (reference sequence). V lost 6 bases and J lost 6; bases outside the gene matches: 4. The CDR3 runs 12 residues. This chain's CDR3 is CASRRGQNGYTF. CDR3 in DNA: TGTGCCAGCAGGAGGGGGCAAAATGGCTACACCTTC.

The chain joins TRBV29-1 to TRBJ2-3; D is perhaps TRBD1 (6 bases). Germline V CDR1 and CDR2: SQVTM, ANQGSEA. The V end was cut by 7 bases, the J end by 6 bases, with 17 bases between. The CDR3 totals 13 residues. The CDR3 here is CSAEGQRRDTQYF. CDR3 DNA sequence: TGCAGCGCCGAAGGACAGCGCCGGGATACGCAGTATTTT.

The V gene is TRBV5-6, the J gene TRBJ2-3; tentatively, D is TRBD1 or TRBD2 (5 bases each). The CDR3 loop spans 13 amino acids. Trimming cost V 4 bases and J 4 bases, with 10 bases left between them. CDR1 is SGHDT, CDR2 YYEEEE, per germline. CDR3 sequence reads: CASSPGRADTQYF. The CDR3 DNA sequence: TGTGCCAGCAGCCCGGGGCGGGCAGATACGCAGTATTTT.

V gene TRBV6-6 combines with J gene TRBJ1-2; 9 positions match TRBD1. Germline CDR1 and CDR2: MNHNY and SVGAGI (reference sequence). CDR3 length: 15 amino acids. Germline trimming cut 5 bases from V and 8 bases from J; bases unmatched to any gene: 12. CDR3 sequence: CASSVSDRGISGYTF. The CDR3 bases are TGTGCCAGCAGTGTGTCGGACAGGGGTATATCGGGCTACACCTTC.

This clone was counted once. Here the CDR3 reads CASGSLGPSGTGELFF. The CDR3 bases are TGCGCCAGCGGAAGCTTGGGTCCTAGCGGGACCGGGGAGCTGTTTTTT. The V and J genes are TRBV5-1 and TRBJ2-2, with 8 bases aligning to TRBD2. In germline, CDR1 is SGHRS, CDR2 YFSETQ. The CDR3 length is 16 residues. Trimming took 7 bases from V and 5 from J; bases not matched to a gene: 13.

This sequence joins TRBV10-2 and TRBJ2-2; TRBD2 matches at 14 bases. The CDR3 length is 15 residues. From germline, CDR1 is WSHSY and CDR2 SAAADI. Trimming took 6 bases from V and 7 from J; bases not matched to a gene: 4. The CDR3 loop is CASRGLAGAIGELFF. The CDR3 DNA follows: TGCGCCAGCAGGGGACTAGCGGGAGCGATCGGGGAGCTGTTTTTT.

The chain links TRBV11-1 to TRBJ1-1, with D hard to call. This CDR3 is 15 amino acids long. Germline V gene sequence: CDR1 SGHAT, CDR2 FQDESV (reference sequence). The V end was cut by 1 base, the J end by 1 base, with 10 bases between. Here the CDR3 reads CASSLGLHGNTEAFF. CDR3 in DNA: TGTGCCAGCAGCTTAGGTCTTCACGGGAACACTGAAGCTTTCTTT.

The chain has TRBV28 and TRBJ1-2, with a tentative D call TRBD1 (6 bases). The CDR3 contains 14 residues. V dropped 3 bases and J dropped 5 bases, with 13 bases sitting between them. Germline lookup yields CDR1 MDHEN and CDR2 SYDVKM. CDR3 sequence: CASSLSRRGYGYTF. The CDR3 nucleotides read TGTGCCAGCAGTTTGAGTAGAAGGGGGTATGGCTACACCTTC.

V gene TRBV7-3 combines with J gene TRBJ2-7, with D tentatively TRBD2 (6 bases). The CDR3 consists of 14 residues. The ends were cut back, 2 bases at V and 7 bases at J, with 15 bases in the middle. The V gene's germline CDR1 is SGHTA and CDR2 FQGTGA. The CDR3, as DNA: TGTGCCAGCAGCTTATCAGGCGGGACGGGGGAGCAGTACTTC. Translation: CASSLSGGTGEQYF. The full variable domain, its missing parts supplied by reference TRBV7-3 and TRBJ2-7, is GAGVSQTPSNKVTEKGKYVELRCDPISGHTALYWYRQSLGQGPEFLIYFQGTGAADDSGLPNDRFFAVRPEGSVSTLKIQRTERGDSAVYLCASSLSGGTGEQYFGPGTRLTVT.